These 24 T cell receptor beta chains were sequenced from one sample in a study of response to subunit inactivated influenza vaccine. MiXCR was run by TCRdb on the RT-PCR reads, yielding one entry per CDR3 protein. The sample holds 450,000 to 600,000 distinct CDR3 sequences, 6% to 9% seen once. Sequencing used PBMCs from blood, obtained around 2 years after vaccination. Receptor source: a man in his fifties or sixties who received an inactivated influenza vaccine.

At least ten counts were recorded for this clonotype. J is TRBJ2-4 and V is TRBV5-1; TRBD2 aligns across 14 bases. The CDR3 has 20 amino acids. Germline V gene data show CDR1 as SGHRS and CDR2 as YFSETQ. V lost 0 bases and J lost 2; bases outside the gene matches: 10. The CDR3 loop is CASSLGLAGGTTRTKNIQYF. The CDR3, as DNA: TGCGCCAGCAGCTTGGGACTAGCGGGAGGGACCACTAGAACCAAAAACATTCAGTACTTC.

This clonotype was recorded a few times. The CDR3 DNA follows: TGTGCCAGCAGCATCGGGACCTTGGAGCAGTTCTTC. It codes for CASSIGTLEQFF. The chain employs TRBV7-9 and TRBJ2-1; D could derive from TRBD1 or TRBD2 (5 bases each). Looked up from germline, CDR1 is SEHNR and CDR2 is FQNEAQ (reference sequence). This CDR3 has 12 residues. V lost 5 bases to trimming and J lost 10 bases, with 12 bases between them. Full variable domain (rest looked up from reference TRBV7-9 and TRBJ2-1): DTGVSQNPRHKITKRGQNVTFRCDPISEHNRLYWYRQTLGQGPEFLTYFQNEAQLEKSRLLSDRFSAERPKGSFSTLEIQRTEQGDSAMYLCASSIGTLEQFFGPGTRLTVL.

The rearrangement joins TRBV10-2 to TRBJ2-1; D may be TRBD1 (6 bases). Trimming shortened V by 2 bases and J by 6 bases, and 11 bases separated the two germline ends. CDR1 is WSHSY, CDR2 SAAADI, per germline. The CDR3 spans 14 residues. CDR3 in DNA: TGCGCCAGCAGTGAGCAGGGGTTGGGCAATGAGCAGTTCTTC. Protein product: CASSEQGLGNEQFF.

A few counts support this clonotype. One end of the junction fails to match germline, which may point to a read error. The rearrangement links TRBV7-9 to TRBJ2-1; 7 bases map to TRBD2. Germline assignment: CDR1 SEHNR and CDR2 FQNEAQ (reference sequence). CDR3 length: 9 amino acids. Written as DNA, the CDR3 is TGTGCCAGCAGCTTGGGGGGGGGATTC. This codes for CASSLGGGF. Full variable domain (remainder filled in from reference TRBV7-9 and TRBJ2-1): DTGVSQNPRHKITKRGQNVTFRCDPISEHNRLYWYRQTLGQGPEFLTYFQNEAQLEKSRLLSDRFSAERPKGSFSTLEIQRTEQGDSAMYLCASSLGGGFGPGTRLTVL.

This clonotype was seen only a few times. The V gene is TRBV28, the J gene TRBJ1-2; D is unresolved. Between the trimmed V and J ends, which lost 4 bases and 5 bases, there was a span of 11 bases. The CDR3 loop spans 13 amino acids. Germline assignment: CDR1 MDHEN and CDR2 SYDVKM. The CDR3 DNA follows: TGTGCCAGCAGTTCCGATTTAGAATATGGCTACACCTTC. Protein sequence: CASSSDLEYGYTF.

A few counts support this clonotype. This chain connects TRBV7-9 to TRBJ1-4; 7 bases map to TRBD1. CDR3 length: 14 residues. Germline V gene lookup returns CDR1 SEHNR and CDR2 FQNEAQ (reference sequence). V lost 5 bases, J lost 2 bases, and 2 bases stayed unmatched. CDR3 DNA: TGTGCCAGCAGCGAGGGGGCCACTAATGAAAAACTGTTTTTT. The encoded protein is CASSEGATNEKLFF.

The sample holds many counts of this clonotype. The chain joins TRBV7-2 to TRBJ1-1; the D is unclear. Per germline, CDR1 SGHTA and CDR2 FQGNSA. The CDR3 runs 13 residues. Trimming left V 2 bases short and J 1 base short, with 5 bases between. The CDR3 reads CASSLIANTEAFF. The CDR3 bases are TGTGCCAGCAGCTTAATAGCGAACACTGAAGCTTTCTTT.

This clonotype has just a few counts. The chain carries TRBV4-3 and TRBJ2-1; 8 bases are a match to TRBD2. The CDR3 is made up of 15 amino acids. The germline CDR1 and CDR2 sequences are LGHNA and YSLEER. V lost 4 bases, J lost 9 bases, and 11 bases stayed unmatched. The CDR3 loop reads CASSREPAGAAEQFF. DNA for the CDR3: TGCGCCAGCAGCCGAGAGCCAGCGGGAGCGGCTGAGCAGTTCTTC.

This clonotype has only a few counts. The gene calls are TRBV20-1 and TRBJ2-7; 10 nucleotides match TRBD2. Per germline, CDR1 DFQATT and CDR2 SNEGSKA (reference sequence). Trimming cost V 4 bases and J 1 base; bases outside gene matches: 4. This CDR3 contains 14 residues. DNA of the CDR3: TGCAGTGCTACGCTAGCGGGGGTTTCCTACGAGCAGTACTTC. It specifies CSATLAGVSYEQYF.

The sample holds a few counts of this clonotype. The rearrangement joins TRBV28 to TRBJ2-7; the match to TRBD2 covers 10 bases. Germline values: CDR1 MDHEN, CDR2 SYDVKM. The CDR3 runs 12 residues. Trimming at V came to 7 bases and at J to 6 bases, leaving 3 bases not matched to a gene. The CDR3 spells CASKASGSEQYF. CDR3 coding DNA: TGTGCCAGCAAGGCTAGCGGGAGCGAGCAGTACTTC. The variable domain in full, completed from reference TRBV28 and TRBJ2-7, reads DVKVTQSSRYLVKRTGEKVFLECVQDMDHENMFWYRQDPGLGLRLIYFSYDVKMKEKGDIPEGYSVSREKKERFSLILESASTNQTSMYLCASKASGSEQYFGPGTRLTVT.

The V call is TRBV20-1, the J call TRBJ2-7, with TRBD2 matching over 11 bases. Germline CDR1 reads DFQATT; CDR2 reads SNEGSKA (reference sequence). The V and J ends lost 5 bases and 1 base, in that order; junction bases with no gene match: 16. This CDR3 contains 18 residues. CDR3 sequence (DNA): TGCAGTGCTGCCGGGTTTGGGCTAGCGGGAGGAGGTTCCTACGAGCAGTACTTC. Protein product: CSAAGFGLAGGGSYEQYF.

This clonotype showed up just a few times. The chain is built from TRBV24-1 and TRBJ1-1; D not certain. Trimming shortened V by 6 bases and J by 7 bases, and 11 bases separated the two germline ends. CDR3 size: 12 residues. Germline V gene lookup returns CDR1 KGHDR and CDR2 SFDVKD. The CDR3 bases are TGTGCCACCAGTATGGGTACGGGTGAAGCTTTCTTT. It codes for CATSMGTGEAFF.

This clonotype was detected only a few times. The rearrangement uses TRBV20-1 and TRBJ1-1; TRBD1 might be the D (5 bases). This CDR3 region has 13 residues. The germline V gene has CDR1 DFQATT and CDR2 SNEGSKA (reference sequence). V gave up 5 bases and J gave up 1 base, with 11 bases separating them. The CDR3, as DNA: TGCAGTGCTCTCCAGGGTGGGAACACTGAAGCTTTCTTT. Translating gives CSALQGGNTEAFF.

The genes are TRBV29-1 and TRBJ2-7, with 10 bases fitting TRBD1. In germline, CDR1 is SQVTM, CDR2 ANQGSEA. This CDR3 region has 14 residues. The V gene end was trimmed by 6 bases and the J gene end by 0 bases; junction bases not matched to a gene: 5. CDR3 protein: CSVSGTGVSYEQYF. The CDR3 nucleotides read TGCAGCGTGTCCGGGACAGGGGTCTCCTACGAGCAGTACTTC.

This clonotype showed up many times. V usage is TRBV7-9 and J usage is TRBJ2-5; D is unresolved. Per the germline V gene, CDR1 is SEHNR and CDR2 is FQNEAQ (reference sequence). Between the trimmed V and J ends, which lost 4 bases and 5 bases, there was a span of 8 bases. The CDR3 extends over 12 amino acids. CDR3 sequence: CASSYLTETQYF. CDR3 bases: TGTGCCAGCAGCTACCTGACGGAGACCCAGTACTTC. Full variable domain (missing parts from reference TRBV7-9 and TRBJ2-5): DTGVSQNPRHKITKRGQNVTFRCDPISEHNRLYWYRQTLGQGPEFLTYFQNEAQLEKSRLLSDRFSAERPKGSFSTLEIQRTEQGDSAMYLCASSYLTETQYFGPGTRLLVL.

This clonotype was detected ten times or more. This sequence joins TRBV7-9 and TRBJ2-1; the match to TRBD1 covers 8 bases. Trimming cost V 4 bases and J 4 bases; bases outside gene matches: 6. Germline V lookup: CDR1 SEHNR, CDR2 FQNEAQ (reference sequence). There are 15 residues in the CDR3. The CDR3 region is CASSSPGQAYNEQFF. CDR3 nucleotides: TGTGCCAGCAGCTCGCCGGGACAGGCATACAATGAGCAGTTCTTC.

The V call is TRBV6-4, the J call TRBJ1-4, with 10 bases fitting TRBD1. CDR3 length equals 18 residues. J gave up 0 bases and V 2 bases, and 6 bases lay outside the gene matches. The V gene's germline CDR1 is MRHNA and CDR2 SNTAGT. The CDR3 sequence is CASSDRDRGKATNEKLFF. In DNA form, the CDR3 reads TGTGCCAGCAGTGACAGGGACAGGGGTAAAGCAACTAATGAAAAACTGTTTTTT.

The CDR3 DNA follows: TGCAGTGCTAGAGGGCGCAGTAAATCTAGCACAGATACGCAGTATTTT. It codes for CSARGRSKSSTDTQYF. The chain has TRBV20-1 and TRBJ2-3; D is unclear. Germline V CDR1 and CDR2: DFQATT, SNEGSKA (reference sequence). V was pared by 1 base and J by 0 bases, with 14 bases between. This CDR3 comprises 16 residues.

This clonotype was detected many times. This chain connects TRBV12-3 or TRBV12-4 to TRBJ1-4, with TRBD1 identical over 7 bases. The junction had 4 bases not matched to a gene; V was cut back by 5 bases and J by 4 bases. The CDR3 spans 14 residues. CDR3: CASSTRGSNEKLFF. Here the CDR3 DNA reads TGTGCCAGCAGTACCAGGGGGAGTAATGAAAAACTGTTTTTT.

The chain employs TRBV29-1 and TRBJ1-1, with TRBD1 identical over 8 bases. J gave up 0 bases and V 4 bases, and 4 bases lay outside the gene matches. The CDR3 runs 14 residues. CDR1 SQVTM and CDR2 ANQGSEA come from the germline V gene. This CDR3 is CSVVGQGLNTEAFF. In DNA form, the CDR3 reads TGCAGCGTTGTCGGACAGGGTTTGAACACTGAAGCTTTCTTT. Based on the CDR3 plus reference TRBV29-1 and TRBJ1-1, the full variable domain is SAVISQKPSRDICQRGTSLTIQCQVDSQVTMMFWYRQQPGQSLTLIATANQGSEATYESGFVIDKFPISRPNLTFSTLTVSNMSPEDSSIYLCSVVGQGLNTEAFFGQGTRLTVV.

V gene TRBV9 combines with J gene TRBJ2-5; TRBD2 matches 7 bases. Germline V gives CDR1 SGDLS, CDR2 YYNGEE. This CDR3 is 16 amino acids long. J lost 5 bases, V lost 2 bases, and 12 bases had no gene match. The CDR3 loop is CASSVRGGRSGETQYF. The CDR3 DNA reads TGTGCCAGCAGCGTCCGCGGGGGTAGGAGTGGGGAGACCCAGTACTTC.

This clonotype turned up a few times. The chain has TRBV5-6 and TRBJ2-1, with 8 bases aligning to TRBD1. The CDR3 sequence is 14 residues long. J lost 6 bases, V lost 2 bases, and 4 bases had no gene match. Germline assignment: CDR1 SGHDT and CDR2 YYEEEE. The CDR3 region is CASSLQGVVNEQFF. CDR3 sequence (DNA): TGTGCCAGCAGCTTACAGGGGGTGGTCAATGAGCAGTTCTTC.

In its sample, this clonotype was seen a few times. This chain joins TRBV20-1 and TRBJ2-2, with 7 bases that match TRBD1. Trimming took 2 bases from V and 4 from J; bases not matched to a gene: 4. This CDR3 has 14 amino acids. Germline CDR1 and CDR2: DFQATT and SNEGSKA (reference sequence). CDR3 bases: TGCAGTGCTAGATCAGAGGGGGCCACCGGGGAGCTGTTTTTT. Protein product: CSARSEGATGELFF.

In its sample, this clonotype was seen many times. This sequence joins TRBV6-2 or TRBV6-3 and TRBJ1-5; D is unresolved. The CDR3 extends over 15 amino acids. The germline V gene encodes CDR1 MNHEY and CDR2 SVGEGT. The ends were cut back, 6 bases at V and 0 bases at J, with 12 bases in the middle. The CDR3 DNA sequence: TGTGCCAGCAGGTCCCCGGAATATAGCAATCAGCCCCAGCATTTT. This codes for CASRSPEYSNQPQHF.